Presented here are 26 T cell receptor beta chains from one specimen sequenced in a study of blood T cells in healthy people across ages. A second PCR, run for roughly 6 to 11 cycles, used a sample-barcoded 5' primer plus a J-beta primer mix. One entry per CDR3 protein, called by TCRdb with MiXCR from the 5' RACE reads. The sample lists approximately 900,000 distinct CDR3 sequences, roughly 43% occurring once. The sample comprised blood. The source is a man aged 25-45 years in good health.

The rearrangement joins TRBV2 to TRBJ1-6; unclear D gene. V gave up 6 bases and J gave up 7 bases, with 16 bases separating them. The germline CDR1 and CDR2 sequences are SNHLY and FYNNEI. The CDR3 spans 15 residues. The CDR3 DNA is TGTGCCAGCAGGGGAACCATACAGCAGAATTCACCCCTCCACTTT. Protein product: CASRGTIQQNSPLHF.

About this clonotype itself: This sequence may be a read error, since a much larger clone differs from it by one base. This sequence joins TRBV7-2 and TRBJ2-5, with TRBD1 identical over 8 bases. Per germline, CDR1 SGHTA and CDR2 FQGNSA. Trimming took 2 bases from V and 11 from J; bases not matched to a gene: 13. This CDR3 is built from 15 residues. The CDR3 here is CASSLSRTGRHEQYF. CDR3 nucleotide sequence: TGTGCCAGCAGCTTAAGTAGGACAGGGAGACATGAGCAGTACTTC.

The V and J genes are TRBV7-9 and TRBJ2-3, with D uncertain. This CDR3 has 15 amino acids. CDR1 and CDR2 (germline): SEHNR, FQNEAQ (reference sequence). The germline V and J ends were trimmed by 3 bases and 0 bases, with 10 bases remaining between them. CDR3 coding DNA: TGTGCCAGCAGCTTGGCCCCGGACAGCACAGATACGCAGTATTTT. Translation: CASSLAPDSTDTQYF.

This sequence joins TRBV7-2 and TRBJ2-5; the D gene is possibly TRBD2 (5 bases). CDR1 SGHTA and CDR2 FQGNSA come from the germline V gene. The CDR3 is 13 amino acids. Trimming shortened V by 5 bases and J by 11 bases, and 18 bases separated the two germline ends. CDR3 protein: CASSTKSDYGQYF. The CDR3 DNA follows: TGTGCCAGCAGCACAAAGAGTGACTACGGGCAGTACTTC.

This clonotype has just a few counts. CDR3 sequence (DNA): TGCAGTGCTAGATCCTCCTTTCTGCGACAGCGCGAGTTCACAGATACGCAGTATTTT. Its protein product is CSARSSFLRQREFTDTQYF. The gene calls are TRBV20-1 and TRBJ2-3, with D possibly TRBD1 on 5 matching bases. Trimming removed 2 bases from V and 2 bases from J, with 26 bases in between. The CDR3 covers 19 residues. The germline CDR1 and CDR2 sequences are DFQATT and SNEGSKA (reference sequence).

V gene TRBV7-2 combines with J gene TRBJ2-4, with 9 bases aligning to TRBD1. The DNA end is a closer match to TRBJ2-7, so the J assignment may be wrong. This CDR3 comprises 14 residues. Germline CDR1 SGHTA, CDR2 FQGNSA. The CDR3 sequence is CASNAGTGSYEQYF. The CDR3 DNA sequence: TGTGCCAGCAACGCCGGGACAGGGTCCTACGAGCAGTACTTC.

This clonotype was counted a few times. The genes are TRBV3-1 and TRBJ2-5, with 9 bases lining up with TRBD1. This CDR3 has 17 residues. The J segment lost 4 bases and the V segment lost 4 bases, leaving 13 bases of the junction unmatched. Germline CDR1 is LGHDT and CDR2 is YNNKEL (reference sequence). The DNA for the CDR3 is TGTGCCAGCAGCCGAAACCCCGGGACAGGGTTTAGAGAGACCCAGTACTTC. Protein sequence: CASSRNPGTGFRETQYF.

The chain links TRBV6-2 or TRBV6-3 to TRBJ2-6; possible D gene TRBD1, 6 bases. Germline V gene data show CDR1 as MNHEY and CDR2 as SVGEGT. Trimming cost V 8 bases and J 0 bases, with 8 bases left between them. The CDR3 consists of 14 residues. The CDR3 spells CASDRSSGANVLTF. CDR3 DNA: TGTGCCAGCGACAGGTCCTCTGGGGCCAACGTCCTGACTTTC.

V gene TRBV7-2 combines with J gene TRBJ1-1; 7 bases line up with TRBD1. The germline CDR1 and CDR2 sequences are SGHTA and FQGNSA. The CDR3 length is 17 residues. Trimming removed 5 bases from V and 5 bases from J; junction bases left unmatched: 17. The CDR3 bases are TGTGCCAGCAGCCTAGAGACAGGGACTTTGAGGGGGACTGAAGCTTTCTTT. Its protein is CASSLETGTLRGTEAFF.

The CDR3 spells CASSSMTGSGANVLTF. CDR3 sequence (DNA): TGTGCCAGCAGTTCGATGACGGGGTCTGGGGCCAACGTCCTGACTTTC. V and J are TRBV27 and TRBJ2-6, with D possibly TRBD2 on 5 matching bases. The CDR3 is 16 residues long. The germline V gene has CDR1 MNHEY and CDR2 SMNVEV (reference sequence). Trimming shortened V by 4 bases and J by 1 base, and 11 bases separated the two germline ends. The complete variable domain, with remaining parts taken from reference TRBV27 and TRBJ2-6, reads EAQVTQNPRYLITVTGKKLTVTCSQNMNHEYMSWYRQDPGLGLRQIYYSMNVEVTDKGDVPEGYKVSRKEKRNFPLILESPSPNQTSLYFCASSSMTGSGANVLTFGAGSRLTVL.

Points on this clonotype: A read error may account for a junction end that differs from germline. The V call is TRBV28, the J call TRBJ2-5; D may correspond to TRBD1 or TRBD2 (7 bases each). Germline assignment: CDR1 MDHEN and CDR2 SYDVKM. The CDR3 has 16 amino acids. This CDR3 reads CTSSLLSGTANNEQYF. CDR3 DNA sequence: TGTACCAGCAGTCTCTTAAGCGGGACAGCCAACAATGAGCAGTACTTC.

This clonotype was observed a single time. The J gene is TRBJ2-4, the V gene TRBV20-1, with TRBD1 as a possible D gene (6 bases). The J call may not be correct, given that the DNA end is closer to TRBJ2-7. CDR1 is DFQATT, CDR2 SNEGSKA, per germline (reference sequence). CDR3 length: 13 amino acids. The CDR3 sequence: CSARGHQDYEQYF. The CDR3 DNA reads TGCAGTGCTAGGGGACACCAAGACTACGAGCAGTACTTC.

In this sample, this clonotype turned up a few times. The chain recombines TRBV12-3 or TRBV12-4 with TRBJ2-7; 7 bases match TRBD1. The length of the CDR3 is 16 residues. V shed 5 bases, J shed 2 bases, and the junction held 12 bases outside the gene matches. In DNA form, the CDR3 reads TGTGCCAGCAGTACCCCAGGGGGAAATAAACCCTACGAGCAGTACTTC. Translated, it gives CASSTPGGNKPYEQYF.

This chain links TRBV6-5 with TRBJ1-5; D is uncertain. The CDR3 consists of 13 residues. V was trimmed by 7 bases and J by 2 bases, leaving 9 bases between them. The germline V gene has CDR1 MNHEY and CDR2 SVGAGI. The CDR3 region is CASMMAGNQPQHF. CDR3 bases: TGTGCCAGCATGATGGCAGGCAATCAGCCCCAGCATTTT.

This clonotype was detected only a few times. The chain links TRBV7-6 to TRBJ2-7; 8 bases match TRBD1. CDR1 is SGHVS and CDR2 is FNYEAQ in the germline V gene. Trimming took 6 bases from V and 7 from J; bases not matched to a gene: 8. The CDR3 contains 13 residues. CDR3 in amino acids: CASRPTGVNEQYF. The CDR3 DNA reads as TGTGCCAGCAGGCCGACAGGGGTCAATGAGCAGTACTTC.

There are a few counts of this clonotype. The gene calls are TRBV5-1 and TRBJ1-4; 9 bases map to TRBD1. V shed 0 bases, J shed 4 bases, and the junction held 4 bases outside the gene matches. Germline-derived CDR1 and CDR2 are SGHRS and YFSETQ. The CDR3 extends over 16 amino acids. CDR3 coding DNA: TGCGCCAGCAGCTTGGCCAAGACAGGGGGTAATGAAAAACTGTTTTTT. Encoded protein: CASSLAKTGGNEKLFF.

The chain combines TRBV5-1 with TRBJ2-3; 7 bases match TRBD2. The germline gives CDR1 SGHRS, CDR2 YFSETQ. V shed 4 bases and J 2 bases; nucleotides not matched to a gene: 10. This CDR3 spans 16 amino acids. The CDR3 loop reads CASSASGSGVTDTQYF. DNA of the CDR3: TGCGCCAGCAGCGCATCAGGAAGCGGGGTCACAGATACGCAGTATTTT.

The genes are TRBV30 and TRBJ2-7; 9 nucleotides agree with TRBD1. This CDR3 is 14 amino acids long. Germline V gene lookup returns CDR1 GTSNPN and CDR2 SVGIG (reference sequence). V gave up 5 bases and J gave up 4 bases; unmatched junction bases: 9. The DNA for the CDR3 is TGTGCCTGGGAATGGGGACAGGGATTGTACGAGCAGTACTTC. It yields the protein CAWEWGQGLYEQYF. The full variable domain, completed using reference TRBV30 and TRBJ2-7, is SQTIHQWPATLVQPVGSPLSLECTVEGTSNPNLYWYRQAAGRGLQLLFYSVGIGQISSEVPQNLSASRPQDRQFILSSKKLLLSDSGFYLCAWEWGQGLYEQYFGPGTRLTVT.

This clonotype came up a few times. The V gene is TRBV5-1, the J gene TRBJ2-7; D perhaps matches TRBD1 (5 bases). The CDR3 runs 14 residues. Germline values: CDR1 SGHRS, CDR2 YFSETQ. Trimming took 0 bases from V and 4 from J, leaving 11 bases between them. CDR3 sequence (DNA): TGCGCCAGCAGCTTGGAGGGGCCCGGATACGAGCAGTACTTC. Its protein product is CASSLEGPGYEQYF.

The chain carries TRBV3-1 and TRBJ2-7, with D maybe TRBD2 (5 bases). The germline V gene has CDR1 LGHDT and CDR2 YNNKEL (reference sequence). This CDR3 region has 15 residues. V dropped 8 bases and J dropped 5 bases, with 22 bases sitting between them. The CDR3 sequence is CASGPPGLPPDEQYF. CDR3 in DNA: TGTGCCAGCGGCCCCCCAGGACTTCCTCCTGACGAGCAGTACTTC.

CDR3 sequence: CASSNVAATNEKLFF. The CDR3 DNA reads TGTGCCAGCAGCAACGTGGCGGCAACTAATGAAAAACTGTTTTTT. This chain connects TRBV6-5 to TRBJ1-4; no clear D. The V end lost 6 bases, the J end lost 0 bases, and 11 bases lay between the germline ends. Germline V gene data show CDR1 as MNHEY and CDR2 as SVGAGI. The CDR3 is 15 amino acids.

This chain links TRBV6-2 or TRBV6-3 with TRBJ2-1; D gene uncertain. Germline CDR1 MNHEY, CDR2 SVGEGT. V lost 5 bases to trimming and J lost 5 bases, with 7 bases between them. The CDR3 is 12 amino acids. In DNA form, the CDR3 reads TGTGCCAGCAGTACCATGGACAATGAGCAGTTCTTC. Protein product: CASSTMDNEQFF.

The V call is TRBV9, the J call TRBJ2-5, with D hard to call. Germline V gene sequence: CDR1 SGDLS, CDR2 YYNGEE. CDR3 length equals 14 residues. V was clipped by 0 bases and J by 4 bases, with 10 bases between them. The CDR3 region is CASSVGLMRETQYF. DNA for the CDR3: TGTGCCAGCAGCGTAGGACTCATGCGAGAGACCCAGTACTTC.

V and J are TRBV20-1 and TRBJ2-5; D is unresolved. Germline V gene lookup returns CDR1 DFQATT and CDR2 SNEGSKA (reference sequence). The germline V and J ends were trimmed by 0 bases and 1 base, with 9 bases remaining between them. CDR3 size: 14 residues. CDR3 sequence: CSARELESQETQYF. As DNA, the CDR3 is TGCAGTGCTAGAGAATTGGAGAGCCAAGAGACCCAGTACTTC.

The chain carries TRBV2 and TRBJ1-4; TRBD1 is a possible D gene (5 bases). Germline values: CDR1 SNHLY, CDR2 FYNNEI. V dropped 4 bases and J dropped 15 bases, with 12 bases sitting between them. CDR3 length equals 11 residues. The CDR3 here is CASSVTRVVFF. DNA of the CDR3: TGTGCCAGCAGTGTGACCAGGGTGGTGTTTTTT.

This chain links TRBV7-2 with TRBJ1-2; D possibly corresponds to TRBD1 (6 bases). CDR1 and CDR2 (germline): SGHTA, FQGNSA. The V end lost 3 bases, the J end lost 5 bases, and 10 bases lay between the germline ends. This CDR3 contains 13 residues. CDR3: CASSFDRRYGYTF. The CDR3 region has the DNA TGTGCCAGCAGCTTCGACAGGCGGTATGGCTACACCTTC. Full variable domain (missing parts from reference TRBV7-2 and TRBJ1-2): GAGVSQSPSNKVTEKGKDVELRCDPISGHTALYWYRQSLGQGLEFLIYFQGNSAPDKSGLPSDRFSAERTGGSVSTLTIQRTQQEDSAVYLCASSFDRRYGYTFGSGTRLTVV.